This TCR beta chain was captured by sequencing in a study of cytotoxic CD8 clonotypes in ibrutinib-treated CLL. Study in general: Of a cohort that held 11 relapsed/refractory and around 15 treatment-naive patients, about 18 were IGHV unmutated.

Whole-study findings and limits: Patients with sustained remission and those progressing were sampled at differing times.

This clone was seen once. The antigen is not known. About 2 micrograms of genomic DNA, which was extracted from cryopreserved PBMCs, served as the material used for the TCR beta libraries. Germline CDR1 reads SGHRS; CDR2 reads YFSETQ. The CDR3 spans 13 residues. The V end was cut by 2 bases, the J end by 3 bases, with 8 bases between. Researchers set a sequencing depth target of 1 in 200,000 to 1 in 1 million T cells. Data came from immunoSEQ multiplex PCR; TCRdb stores just in-frame clones and leaves some out. The sample includes just over 200,000 clones, roughly three quarters of them seen just once.

The receptor was derived from a human donor with chronic lymphocytic leukemia. The sample here was PBMCs, taken after 12 months of ibrutinib treatment. The genes are TRBV5-1 and TRBJ1-1; the D is unclear. Written as DNA, the CDR3 is TGCGCCAGCAGCTTTAACGGGGACACTGAAGCTTTCTTT. Amino acid sequence: CASSFNGDTEAFF.